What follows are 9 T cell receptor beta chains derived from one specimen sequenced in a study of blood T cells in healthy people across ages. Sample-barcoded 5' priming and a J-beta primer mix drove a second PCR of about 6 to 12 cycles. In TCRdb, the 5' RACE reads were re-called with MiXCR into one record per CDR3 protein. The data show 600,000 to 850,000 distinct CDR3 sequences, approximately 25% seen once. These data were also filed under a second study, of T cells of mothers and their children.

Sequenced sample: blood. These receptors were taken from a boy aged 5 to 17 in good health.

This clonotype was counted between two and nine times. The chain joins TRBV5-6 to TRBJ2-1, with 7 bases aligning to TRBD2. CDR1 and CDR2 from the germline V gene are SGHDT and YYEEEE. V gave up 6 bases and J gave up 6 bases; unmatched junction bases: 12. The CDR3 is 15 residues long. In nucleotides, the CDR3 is TGTGCCAGCACCCATGACGGGGGGAGTGTCAATGAGCAGTTCTTC. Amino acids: CASTHDGGSVNEQFF.

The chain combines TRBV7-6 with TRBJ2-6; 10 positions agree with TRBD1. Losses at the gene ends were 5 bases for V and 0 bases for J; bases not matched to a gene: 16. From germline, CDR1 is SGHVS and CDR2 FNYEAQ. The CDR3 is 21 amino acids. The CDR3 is CASSLVDRGPLYDSGANVLTF. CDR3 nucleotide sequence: TGTGCCAGCAGCCTTGTCGACAGGGGGCCTCTCTACGACTCTGGGGCCAACGTCCTGACTTTC. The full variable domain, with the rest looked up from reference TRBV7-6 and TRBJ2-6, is GAGVSQSPRYKVTKRGQDVALRCDPISGHVSLYWYRQALGQGPEFLTYFNYEAQQDKSGLPNDRFSAERPEGSISTLTIQRTEQRDSAMYRCASSLVDRGPLYDSGANVLTFGAGSRLTVL.

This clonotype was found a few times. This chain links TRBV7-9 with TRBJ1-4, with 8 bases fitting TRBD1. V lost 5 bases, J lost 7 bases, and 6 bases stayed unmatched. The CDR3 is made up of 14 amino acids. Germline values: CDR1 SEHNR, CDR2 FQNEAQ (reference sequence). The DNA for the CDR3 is TGTGCCAGCAGCAGGACAGGGATGGGTGAAAAACTGTTTTTT. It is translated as CASSRTGMGEKLFF.

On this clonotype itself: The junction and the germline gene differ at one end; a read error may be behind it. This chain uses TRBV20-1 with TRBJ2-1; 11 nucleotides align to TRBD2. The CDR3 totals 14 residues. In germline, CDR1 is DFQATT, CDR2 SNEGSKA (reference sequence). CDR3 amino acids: CSASSSGRYNEQFF. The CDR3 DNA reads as TGCAGTGCTTCTTCTAGCGGGAGGTACAATGAACAGTTCTTC.

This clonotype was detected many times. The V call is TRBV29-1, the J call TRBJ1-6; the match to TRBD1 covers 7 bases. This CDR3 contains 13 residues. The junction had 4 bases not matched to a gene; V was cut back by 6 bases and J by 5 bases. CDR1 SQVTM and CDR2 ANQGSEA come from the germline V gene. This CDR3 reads CSVRQGDNSPLHF. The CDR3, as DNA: TGCAGCGTCCGACAGGGAGATAATTCACCCCTCCACTTT.

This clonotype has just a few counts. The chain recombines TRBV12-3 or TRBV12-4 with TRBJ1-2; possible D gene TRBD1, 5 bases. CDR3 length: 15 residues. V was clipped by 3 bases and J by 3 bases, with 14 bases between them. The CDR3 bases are TGTGCCAGCAGTTTGAAGGGGAGCTTCGACTATGGCTACACCTTC. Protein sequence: CASSLKGSFDYGYTF.

CDR3 protein: CSASARRTGGEQYF. Written as DNA, the CDR3 is TGCAGTGCTAGCGCTAGAAGGACAGGGGGCGAGCAGTACTTC. The chain uses TRBV20-1 and TRBJ2-7; 10 bases agree with TRBD1. V shed 3 bases, J shed 6 bases, and the junction held 8 bases outside the gene matches. CDR1 is DFQATT, CDR2 SNEGSKA, per germline (reference sequence). The length of the CDR3 is 14 residues.

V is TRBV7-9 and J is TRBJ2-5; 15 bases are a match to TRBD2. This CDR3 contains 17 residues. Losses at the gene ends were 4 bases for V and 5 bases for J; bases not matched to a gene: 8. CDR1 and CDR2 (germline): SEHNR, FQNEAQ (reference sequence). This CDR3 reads CASSSGLAGGEEETQYF. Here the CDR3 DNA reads TGTGCCAGCAGCTCGGGACTAGCGGGAGGAGAGGAGGAGACCCAGTACTTC.

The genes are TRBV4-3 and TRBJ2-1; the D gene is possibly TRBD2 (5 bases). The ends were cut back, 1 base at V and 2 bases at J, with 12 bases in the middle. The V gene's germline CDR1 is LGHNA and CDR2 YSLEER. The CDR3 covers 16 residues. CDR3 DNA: TGCGCCAGCAGCCAAGCTATCCGGGGTCCCTACAATGAGCAGTTCTTC. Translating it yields CASSQAIRGPYNEQFF.